A selection of T cell receptor beta chains follows, all from one sample in a study of glioma-infiltrating T cells after dendritic cell vaccination. Assay: immunoSEQ multiplex PCR; the TCRdb copy retains only in-frame clones and omits some. The sample gives tens of thousands of clones, approximately 84% of which show up once; roughly 14% is in the top ten. The sequencing used blood, collected before dendritic cell vaccination. The receptors here all came from a human donor with glioblastoma. Each CDR3 is given with its conserved first and last residue. D genes are given only for firm matches. Size tells how often a clone was seen (once, few, many) or the class of an expanded clone, and some rows leave it out.

v_call: TRBV7-2
clone_size: NA
d_call: NA
j_call: TRBJ1-4
cdr3_nt: TGTGCCAGCAGCTTAGGTGACATACAGGAAAAACTGTTTTTT
cdr3_aa: CASSLGDIQEKLFF

v_call: TRBV4-2
clone_size: once
d_call: TRBD2
j_call: TRBJ2-7
cdr3_nt: TGTGCCAGCAGCCAAGATCGGACTAGCGGGAGCTGGCGGAGCTCCTACGAGCAGTACTTC
cdr3_aa: CASSQDRTSGSWRSSYEQYF

v_call: TRBV28
clone_size: NA
d_call: TRBD1
j_call: TRBJ1-1
cdr3_nt: TGTGCCAGCAGTTTAATATCGGGGACAGGGAACACTGAAGCTTTCTTT
cdr3_aa: CASSLISGTGNTEAFF

v_call: TRBV28
clone_size: NA
d_call: NA
j_call: TRBJ1-2
cdr3_nt: TGTGCCAGCAGGGGGACCTTACAGGGAGTCTATGGCTACACCTTC
cdr3_aa: CASRGTLQGVYGYTF

v_call: TRBV5-1
clone_size: NA
d_call: TRBD2
j_call: TRBJ2-7
cdr3_nt: TGCGCCAGCAGCTCCCGAGTGGGCGGGAGATTCTACGAGCAGTACTTC
cdr3_aa: CASSSRVGGRFYEQYF

v_call: TRBV13
clone_size: once
d_call: NA
j_call: TRBJ2-2
cdr3_nt: TGTGCCAGCAGCTTATCCCTAACCGGGGAGCTGTTTTTT
cdr3_aa: CASSLSLTGELFF

v_call: TRBV6-5
clone_size: NA
d_call: TRBD1
j_call: TRBJ2-1
cdr3_nt: TGTGCCAGCAGTTACTCGGGGGACAGTAGCAATGAGCAGTTCTTC
cdr3_aa: CASSYSGDSSNEQFF

v_call: TRBV2
clone_size: NA
d_call: NA
j_call: TRBJ1-2
cdr3_nt: TGTGCCAGCAGCCGCGACAGTAACTATGGCTACACCTTC
cdr3_aa: CASSRDSNYGYTF

v_call: TRBV4-1
clone_size: NA
d_call: NA
j_call: TRBJ1-1
cdr3_nt: TGCGCCAGCAGCCATCCCGGGACTAACACTGAAGCTTTCTTT
cdr3_aa: CASSHPGTNTEAFF

v_call: TRBV10-3
clone_size: NA
d_call: NA
j_call: TRBJ2-7
cdr3_nt: TGTGCCATCAGATCCGGCAGGGACTACGAGCAGTACTTC
cdr3_aa: CAIRSGRDYEQYF

v_call: TRBV5-1
clone_size: NA
d_call: TRBD1
j_call: TRBJ2-2
cdr3_nt: TGCGCCAGCAGCAAATTCGGGACAGCCCTCACCGGGGAGCTGTTTTTT
cdr3_aa: CASSKFGTALTGELFF

v_call: TRBV9
clone_size: NA
d_call: TRBD1
j_call: TRBJ2-1
cdr3_nt: TGTGCCAGCAGCGTAGGGGGACAGTCTAAGGGTGAGCAGTTCTTC
cdr3_aa: CASSVGGQSKGEQFF

v_call: TRBV11-3
clone_size: NA
d_call: TRBD2
j_call: TRBJ2-1
cdr3_nt: TGTGCCAGCAGCTTAGGCGGGAGGAATGAGCAGTTCTTC
cdr3_aa: CASSLGGRNEQFF

v_call: TRBV7-3
clone_size: NA
d_call: TRBD1
j_call: TRBJ2-2
cdr3_nt: TGTGCCAGCAGCTTGACAGGGACCGGGGAGCTGTTTTTT
cdr3_aa: CASSLTGTGELFF

v_call: TRBV7-2
clone_size: NA
d_call: NA
j_call: TRBJ2-1
cdr3_nt: TGTGCCAGCAGCTCAGACAGGAGCTCCTACAATGAGCAGTTCTTC
cdr3_aa: CASSSDRSSYNEQFF